This T cell receptor beta chain came from a study of radiotherapy plus CTLA-4 blockade in lung cancer. Whole-study context: Among patients, about 17% showed objective responses, and around 30% had disease control.

Germline V CDR1 and CDR2: KGHSH, LQKENI. The CDR3 has 14 residues. After removal of 3 bases from V and 7 bases from J, the junction contained 4 bases not matched to a gene. Repertoires were generated with immunoSEQ multiplex PCR, while TCRdb's copy carries only in-frame clones and drops some. The sample has 130,000 or so clones, around 90% seen once; the top ten hold 5.5% to 7%. Ipilimumab CTLA-4 blockade and focal radiation were given to patients with chemo-refractory metastatic non-small-cell lung cancer. Study-level points and caveats: Reported findings show early blood T cell clone dynamics, with interferon-beta, best predicted response. Blood-borne expansion of tumor-derived TCR clones followed radiotherapy plus ipilimumab.

This clone has just a few counts. Its antigen is unknown. The sequence was collected from a human donor with non-small cell lung cancer that progressed on radiotherapy plus ipilimumab. The V call is TRBV18, the J call TRBJ2-7; 12 positions agree with TRBD1. This sample comprised peripheral blood, obtained from a patient treated with radiotherapy plus ipilimumab. The CDR3 loop reads CASSPGQGAEEQYF. The CDR3, as DNA: TGTGCCAGCTCACCGGGACAGGGGGCCGAAGAGCAGTACTTC. The full variable domain, with the rest looked up from reference TRBV18 and TRBJ2-7, is NAGVMQNPRHLVRRRGQEARLRCSPMKGHSHVYWYRQLPEEGLKFMVYLQKENIIDESGMPKERFSAEFPKEGPSILRIQQVVRGDSAAYFCASSPGQGAEEQYFGPGTRLTVT.